The 28 T cell receptor beta chains in this list originate from one sample, sequenced in a study of PD-1 blockade in classical Hodgkin lymphoma. The repertoire was sequenced with immunoSEQ multiplex PCR; TCRdb's copy has only in-frame clones and lacks some. The sample records 23,000 or so clones, 80% being singletons. Each patient's relapse followed autologous stem cell transplantation, and brentuximab vedotin exposure varied. The starting material was peripheral blood mononuclear cells (PBMCs), obtained at baseline. These TCRs come from a human donor with classical Hodgkin lymphoma.

The V call is TRBV28, the J call TRBJ2-1; D possibly corresponds to TRBD2 (5 bases). CDR1 is MDHEN and CDR2 is SYDVKM in the germline V gene. With 7 bases removed from V and 0 bases from J, the gap between germline ends came to 13 bases. The CDR3 spans 15 residues. CDR3 sequence: CASNGILSSYNEQFF. CDR3 coding DNA: TGTGCCAGCAACGGGATACTGAGCTCCTACAATGAGCAGTTCTTC. The full variable domain, completed using reference TRBV28 and TRBJ2-1, is DVKVTQSSRYLVKRTGEKVFLECVQDMDHENMFWYRQDPGLGLRLIYFSYDVKMKEKGDIPEGYSVSREKKERFSLILESASTNQTSMYLCASNGILSSYNEQFFGPGTRLTVL.

In its sample, this clone was seen a few times. The V gene is TRBV10-2, the J gene TRBJ1-6, with D tentatively TRBD1 (6 bases). The length of the CDR3 is 18 residues. Germline V gene sequence: CDR1 WSHSY, CDR2 SAAADI. V dropped 3 bases and J dropped 0 bases, with 15 bases sitting between them. CDR3 region: CASSETGHQSSYNSPLHF. CDR3 DNA sequence: TGCGCCAGCAGTGAAACAGGGCACCAGAGCTCCTATAATTCACCCCTCCACTTT.

The chain joins TRBV27 to TRBJ1-2, with 9 bases lining up with TRBD1. The V gene end was trimmed by 7 bases and the J gene end by 4 bases; junction bases not matched to a gene: 22. The CDR3 consists of 19 residues. Germline V lookup: CDR1 MNHEY, CDR2 SMNVEV (reference sequence). CDR3: CASTPSGRKRDRVTYGYTF. The DNA of the CDR3 is TGTGCCAGCACCCCATCAGGGCGGAAGCGGGACAGGGTGACCTATGGCTACACCTTC.

CDR3 in amino acids: CASSVGGITEAFF. The CDR3 coding sequence is TGTGCCAGCAGCGTAGGGGGAATCACTGAAGCTTTCTTT. The genes are TRBV9 and TRBJ1-1; D not resolved. Trimming pared 0 bases from V and 4 bases from J, leaving 7 bases between. The germline V gene has CDR1 SGDLS and CDR2 YYNGEE. The CDR3 is made up of 13 amino acids.

This clone occurred once. CDR3 sequence (DNA): TGTGCCATCAGTGGCCTGACTTACGAGCAGTACTTC. It encodes CAISGLTYEQYF. The chain recombines TRBV10-3 with TRBJ2-7; D uncertain. The V and J ends lost 4 bases and 4 bases respectively, with 8 bases between them. Germline CDR1 and CDR2: ENHRY and SYGVKD. The CDR3 consists of 12 residues.

J is TRBJ2-7 and V is TRBV5-1, with 10 bases aligning to TRBD1. The CDR3 totals 16 residues. Germline values: CDR1 SGHRS, CDR2 YFSETQ. The V and J ends lost 4 bases and 0 bases, in that order; junction bases with no gene match: 7. The CDR3 spells CASSGTTGGFSYEQYF. The CDR3 nucleotides are TGCGCCAGCAGCGGAACGACAGGGGGCTTCTCCTACGAGCAGTACTTC.

The V gene is TRBV12-5, the J gene TRBJ2-2; D gene uncertain. The germline V gene has CDR1 LGHNT and CDR2 FRNRAP. This CDR3 contains 11 residues. V was pared by 8 bases and J by 6 bases, with 7 bases between. The CDR3 DNA is TGTGCTAGTTGGAGACCCGGGGAGCTGTTTTTT. This sequence encodes CASWRPGELFF.

The CDR3 DNA is TGTGCCAGCAGACTCTACGAGCAGTACTTC. Protein: CASRLYEQYF. V gene TRBV6-1 combines with J gene TRBJ2-7; D gene ambiguous. The CDR3 is made up of 10 amino acids. V lost 6 bases and J 3 bases, leaving 3 bases between the germline ends. Germline CDR1 MNHNS, CDR2 SASEGT.

The gene calls are TRBV10-2 and TRBJ1-5; D remains unclear. V lost 7 bases, J lost 6 bases, and 10 bases lay in between. This CDR3 has 12 residues. Per germline, CDR1 WSHSY and CDR2 SAAADI. Here the CDR3 reads CASKEGSQPQHF. DNA for the CDR3: TGCGCCAGCAAGGAGGGCAGTCAGCCCCAGCATTTT.

The chain combines TRBV7-2 with TRBJ1-6, with D possibly TRBD1 on 6 matching bases. The CDR3 totals 15 residues. V was shortened by 4 bases and J by 7 bases, with 14 bases between the two germline ends. Per germline, CDR1 SGHTA and CDR2 FQGNSA. As DNA, the CDR3 is TGTGCCAGCAGCTCCATGGGGGCGGGAAATTCACCCCTCCACTTT. It encodes CASSSMGAGNSPLHF.

The J gene is TRBJ2-5, the V gene TRBV28; TRBD1 agrees at 8 bases. J lost 5 bases, V lost 7 bases, and 15 bases had no gene match. The germline V gene has CDR1 MDHEN and CDR2 SYDVKM. The CDR3 spans 16 residues. CDR3 sequence: CASTTRAGGLGETQYF. The CDR3 nucleotides are TGTGCCAGCACAACCCGGGCAGGGGGCTTGGGGGAGACCCAGTACTTC.

The chain has TRBV25-1 and TRBJ1-2, with D perhaps matching TRBD1 (5 bases). The ends were cut back, 6 bases at V and 8 bases at J, with 13 bases in the middle. This CDR3 comprises 12 residues. Germline CDR1 MGHDK, CDR2 SYGVNS. CDR3 region: CASRWGPRGYTF. DNA of the CDR3: TGTGCCAGCAGGTGGGGCCCAAGGGGCTACACCTTC.

The chain employs TRBV4-2 and TRBJ2-3; D unresolved. Germline V gene sequence: CDR1 LGHNA, CDR2 YNFKEQ. The CDR3 has 15 amino acids. V was clipped by 4 bases and J by 4 bases, with 15 bases between them. CDR3 nucleotide sequence: TGTGCCAGCAGCCGGGCTAGGTCGGATTCAGATACGCAGTATTTT. Translation: CASSRARSDSDTQYF.

The rearrangement joins TRBV6-5 to TRBJ1-2, with D maybe TRBD1 (5 bases). The CDR3 runs 14 residues. Trimming pared 3 bases from V and 6 bases from J, leaving 14 bases between. Germline V gene lookup returns CDR1 MNHEY and CDR2 SVGAGI. In nucleotides, the CDR3 is TGTGCCAGCAGTTATGGGGCAAAGGCAAATGGCTACACCTTC. Its protein is CASSYGAKANGYTF.

The chain employs TRBV6-1 and TRBJ2-5; D may be TRBD2 (6 bases). Germline CDR1 MNHNS, CDR2 SASEGT. Trimming left V 4 bases short and J 5 bases short, with 14 bases between. The CDR3 covers 14 residues. CDR3 residues: CASSVSGVPETQYF. CDR3 in DNA: TGTGCCAGCAGTGTGTCGGGGGTACCGGAGACCCAGTACTTC.

This clone was found a few times. V is TRBV9 and J is TRBJ1-6; TRBD1 might be the D (6 bases). Germline V gives CDR1 SGDLS, CDR2 YYNGEE. The CDR3 is made up of 17 amino acids. V was pared by 0 bases and J by 10 bases, with 20 bases between. CDR3 sequence reads: CASSVEGTQGLGSPLHF. The CDR3 coding sequence is TGTGCCAGCAGCGTAGAAGGAACTCAGGGGCTTGGGTCACCCCTCCACTTT.

V and J are TRBV19 and TRBJ2-7, with D possibly matching TRBD1 (5 bases). The V end lost 6 bases, the J end lost 4 bases, and 16 bases lay between the germline ends. Germline loops: CDR1 LNHDA, CDR2 SQIVND (reference sequence). The CDR3 sequence is 14 residues long. CDR3 DNA sequence: TGTGCCAGTAGGACCCACCTCGACAGTTACGAGCAGTACTTC. Amino acids: CASRTHLDSYEQYF. Based on the CDR3 plus reference TRBV19 and TRBJ2-7, the full variable domain is DGGITQSPKYLFRKEGQNVTLSCEQNLNHDAMYWYRQDPGQGLRLIYYSQIVNDFQKGDIAEGYSVSREKKESFPLTVTSAQKNPTAFYLCASRTHLDSYEQYFGPGTRLTVT.

The chain recombines TRBV4-1 with TRBJ1-5; D is unclear. This CDR3 is built from 13 residues. In germline, CDR1 is MGHRA, CDR2 YSYEKL. Trimming left V 1 base short and J 4 bases short, with 5 bases between. The DNA for the CDR3 is TGCGCCAGCAGCCAAGGGAGAAATCAGCCCCAGCATTTT. Protein sequence: CASSQGRNQPQHF.

The V and J genes are TRBV11-2 and TRBJ1-5; D is unresolved. Germline V gives CDR1 SGHAT, CDR2 FQNNGV. With 1 base removed from V and 5 bases from J, the gap between germline ends came to 6 bases. The CDR3 loop spans 13 amino acids. Here the CDR3 reads CASSLGIYQPQHF. The CDR3, as DNA: TGTGCCAGCAGCTTAGGCATCTATCAGCCCCAGCATTTT.

This chain links TRBV19 with TRBJ2-7, with TRBD1 identical over 9 bases. The length of the CDR3 is 14 residues. The ends lost 3 bases at V and 5 bases at J; junction bases unmatched: 5. Germline assignment: CDR1 LNHDA and CDR2 SQIVND (reference sequence). CDR3 region: CASSIGQGYHEQYF. For the CDR3, the DNA is TGTGCCAGTAGTATCGGACAGGGGTACCACGAGCAGTACTTC.

The V and J genes are TRBV10-3 and TRBJ2-7; TRBD1 matches 10 bases. The CDR3 consists of 17 residues. V lost 0 bases and J lost 4; bases outside the gene matches: 9. Germline assignment: CDR1 ENHRY and CDR2 SYGVKD. The CDR3 DNA reads as TGTGCCATCAGTGAGTCCATCCCGGGACAGGGGAGTTACGAGCAGTACTTC. Translated, it gives CAISESIPGQGSYEQYF.

In its sample, this clone was seen a few times. V is TRBV7-9 and J is TRBJ2-7; D remains unclear. Germline loops: CDR1 SEHNR, CDR2 FQNEAQ (reference sequence). V lost 1 base and J lost 2, with 9 bases in between. The CDR3 loop spans 14 amino acids. The CDR3 reads CASSLGQQPYEQYF. The CDR3 coding sequence is TGTGCCAGCAGCTTAGGGCAGCAGCCCTACGAGCAGTACTTC.

The chain links TRBV5-4 to TRBJ2-7, with D perhaps TRBD1 or TRBD2 (5 bases each). CDR3 length: 15 residues. Germline V gives CDR1 SGHNT, CDR2 YYREEE (reference sequence). V lost 0 bases and J 7 bases, leaving 17 bases between the germline ends. This CDR3 is CASSLAPGTSREQYF. CDR3 nucleotide sequence: TGTGCCAGCAGCTTGGCCCCAGGGACCTCTAGGGAGCAGTACTTC.

This clone was seen only a few times. This sample includes further DNA sequences coding for the same CDR3. The chain is built from TRBV2 and TRBJ1-1; D uncertain. The CDR3 has 14 residues. Germline V lookup: CDR1 SNHLY, CDR2 FYNNEI. V was pared by 5 bases and J by 0 bases, with 10 bases between. The CDR3 nucleotides read TGTGCCAGCAGTAGCACGGAAATGAACACTGAAGCTTTCTTT. It yields the protein CASSSTEMNTEAFF.

The V gene is TRBV5-8, the J gene TRBJ2-2; TRBD2 aligns across 8 bases. The length of the CDR3 is 16 residues. Trimming at V came to 5 bases and at J to 1 base, leaving 7 bases not matched to a gene. Per germline, CDR1 SGHTS and CDR2 YDEGEE. This CDR3 reads CASSTGLALNTGELFF. For the CDR3, the DNA is TGTGCCAGCAGTACCGGACTAGCATTGAACACCGGGGAGCTGTTTTTT.

Here the CDR3 reads CASGDYHQETQYF. For the CDR3, the DNA is TGCGCCAGCGGGGACTATCACCAAGAGACCCAGTACTTC. This sequence joins TRBV4-1 and TRBJ2-5, with 7 bases fitting TRBD2. The CDR3 is 13 amino acids. CDR1 is MGHRA and CDR2 is YSYEKL in the germline V gene. After removal of 8 bases from V and 0 bases from J, the junction contained 3 bases not matched to a gene.

This chain links TRBV2 with TRBJ2-3; unclear D gene. Trimming shortened V by 7 bases and J by 0 bases, and 11 bases separated the two germline ends. Germline V gene sequence: CDR1 SNHLY, CDR2 FYNNEI. The CDR3 runs 14 residues. The CDR3 is CASNLIQSTDTQYF. CDR3 nucleotide sequence: TGTGCCAGCAACCTTATACAGAGCACAGATACGCAGTATTTT. Using reference TRBV2 and TRBJ2-3 for the parts outside the CDR3, the full variable domain is EPEVTQTPSHQVTQMGQEVILRCVPISNHLYFYWYRQILGQKVEFLVSFYNNEISEKSEIFDDQFSVERPDGSNFTLKIRSTKLEDSAMYFCASNLIQSTDTQYFGPGTRLTVL.

The chain recombines TRBV18 with TRBJ1-1; 10 bases are shared with TRBD1. J was trimmed by 1 base and V by 3 bases; bases with no gene match: 8. The CDR3 is 17 residues long. Germline loops: CDR1 KGHSH, CDR2 LQKENI. CDR3: CASSPLGTGVPNTEAFF. The CDR3 DNA reads as TGTGCCAGCTCACCTCTCGGGACAGGGGTTCCGAACACTGAAGCTTTCTTT.